These T cell receptor beta chains were read from a single sample in a study of metastatic and nonmetastatic thyroid tumors. TCRdb reanalyzed the PCR reads via MiXCR. The repertoire includes roughly 25,000 clones, about 13% of them detected once, and about a sixth sits in the top ten. The sample was blood. Receptor source: a female donor with papillary thyroid cancer or a benign thyroid nodule (not recorded which). Some clones in this sample may be carry-over from other donors' samples. CDR3s include the opening cysteine and the closing phenylalanine or tryptophan. Each record gives: D gene, clone size, J gene, V gene, CDR3 DNA, CDR3 protein. D genes are given only for firm matches. Some rows mark clone size as missing; the rest say once, few, many or name a class of expanded clone.

>-|many|TRBJ2-3|TRBV7-9
TGTGCCAGCAGCTTCTCGGACCGCACAGATACGCAGTATTTT
CASSFSDRTDTQYF
>-|few|TRBJ1-2|TRBV20-1
TGCAGTGCTAGAGAATTGCGGGGGGGCGGTGACTATGGCTACACCTTC
CSARELRGGGDYGYTF
>TRBD1|few|TRBJ1-5|TRBV6-1
TGTGCCAGCCGGCGGACAGGGGACCTCATGGGAGATCAGCCCCAGCATTTT
CASRRTGDLMGDQPQHF
>TRBD2|many|TRBJ2-7|TRBV4-2
TGTGCCAGCAGCCAGTCGACCCCCGAGGCAGCGGGAAGGAGCGAGCAGTACTTC
CASSQSTPEAAGRSEQYF
>-|many|TRBJ1-5|TRBV20-1
TGCAGTGCTGTCACGGGGGATCAGCCCCAGCATTTT
CSAVTGDQPQHF
>-|many|TRBJ2-5|TRBV18
TGTGCCAGCTCACCAGGAGAGACCCAGTACTTC
CASSPGETQYF
>-|many|TRBJ1-3|TRBV9
TGTGCCAGCAGCGTCGGCGGAAACTCTGGAAACACCATATATTTT
CASSVGGNSGNTIYF
>-|many|TRBJ2-1|TRBV24-1
TGTGCCACCAGTGATTTAATCTCGGGGGCTGAGCAGTTCTTC
CATSDLISGAEQFF
>TRBD1|many|TRBJ2-1|TRBV7-8
TGTGCCAGCAGCGTAGGGAGGACAGGGGGCCTATACAATGAGCAGTTCTTC
CASSVGRTGGLYNEQFF
>-|-|TRBJ1-1|TRBV20-1
TGCAGTGCTCCCTCTTACGCGGGCGGAACTGAAGCTTTCTTT
CSAPSYAGGTEAFF
>-|many|TRBJ2-2|TRBV6-6
TGTGCCAGCAGTTATTCAGTCGGGGAGCTGTTTTTT
CASSYSVGELFF
>TRBD1|many|TRBJ2-3|TRBV11-1
TGTGCCAGCAGCGTTAGGGATGGACAGGGATATTCAGATACGCAGTATTTT
CASSVRDGQGYSDTQYF
>TRBD1|many|TRBJ2-5|TRBV25-1
TGTGCCAGCAGTAAGGGACAGGACCAAGAGACCCAGTACTTC
CASSKGQDQETQYF
>-|-|TRBJ2-2|TRBV28
TGTGCCAGCAGGGAGCCGGGTACCGGGGAGCTATTTTTT
CASREPGTGELFF
>TRBD1|many|TRBJ1-3|TRBV5-1
TGCGCCAGCAGACAGGGACAGTTTGGAAACACCATATATTTT
CASRQGQFGNTIYF
>-|many|TRBJ2-1|TRBV3-1
TGTGCCAGCAGCCAAGATCACCCAACGGAGGGGCTCCTCCACATATACAATGAGCAGTTCTTC
CASSQDHPTEGLLHIYNEQFF
>TRBD2|many|TRBJ2-3|TRBV20-1
TGCAGTGCTAGCGGGAGGGCCTGGACAGATACGCAGTATTTT
CSASGRAWTDTQYF
>-|many|TRBJ2-6|TRBV24-1
TGTGCCACCAGTGATTACAAGATTCAAAGCTCTGGGGCCAACGTCCTGACTTTC
CATSDYKIQSSGANVLTF
>TRBD2|-|TRBJ2-1|TRBV20-1
TGCAGTGCTAGAGTTCGATTAGCGGGAGTTGGTGAGCAGTTCTTC
CSARVRLAGVGEQFF
>TRBD2|-|TRBJ2-2|TRBV20-1
TGCAGTGCTAGAGATACTAGCGGGAGGGCGGGGAACACCGGGGAGCTGTTTTTT
CSARDTSGRAGNTGELFF
>-|many|TRBJ2-3|TRBV5-6
TGTGCCAGCCGAGGGCGGGGGCTAGAGCGTTTCTTCACAGATACGCAGTATTTT
CASRGRGLERFFTDTQYF
>TRBD1|many|TRBJ1-6|TRBV2
TGTGCCAGCAGCGAGGACAGGGGATATTCACCCCTCCACTTT
CASSEDRGYSPLHF
>TRBD2|-|TRBJ2-5|TRBV20-1
TGCAGTGCCTTCCTTGGGGGGGACCAAGAGACCCAGTACTTC
CSAFLGGDQETQYF
>TRBD2|many|TRBJ2-3|TRBV3-1
TGTGCCAGCAGCCAAGGACTAGCGGAAAACACAGATACGCAGTATTTT
CASSQGLAENTDTQYF
>-|many|TRBJ1-1|TRBV15
TGTGCCACCAGCAGAGATTACGAGGACACTGAAGCTTTCTTT
CATSRDYEDTEAFF
>-|medium-sized|TRBJ2-7|TRBV13
TGTGCCAGCAGAAAACAGGGTCCCCCGCAATACGAGCAGTACTTC
CASRKQGPPQYEQYF
>-|many|TRBJ1-5|TRBV5-1
TGCGCCAGCAGCTTGGATTCGCAGAATAGCAATCAGCCCCAGCATTTT
CASSLDSQNSNQPQHF
>-|many|TRBJ1-6|TRBV7-9
TGTGCCAGCACCCTTTTGGATTCACCCCTCCACTTT
CASTLLDSPLHF
>TRBD2|many|TRBJ2-1|TRBV19
TGTGCCAGTAGTAGGTGGCGACTAGCGGGAGGAGGGCCGGGTAATGAGCAGTTCTTC
CASSRWRLAGGGPGNEQFF
>TRBD1|many|TRBJ1-5|TRBV20-1
TGCAGTGCTAGCAAGACAGGGTCTAGCAATCAGCCCCAGCATTTT
CSASKTGSSNQPQHF
>-|many|TRBJ1-5|TRBV10-3
TGTGCCATCAGGGCCGGTAGCAATCAGCCCCAGCATTTT
CAIRAGSNQPQHF
>TRBD2|many|TRBJ2-7|TRBV7-6
TGTGCCAGCAGCCCGGGACTAGCGTGGGAGCAGTACTTC
CASSPGLAWEQYF
>TRBD1|many|TRBJ1-1|TRBV6-2/TRBV6-3
TGTGCCAGCAGTTACAACAGGGGGGGCACTGAAGCTTTCTTT
CASSYNRGGTEAFF
>TRBD1|many|TRBJ1-4|TRBV7-9
TGTGCCAGCAGCTCGTCCTTTTTGACAGGGGGAGAAAAACTGTTTTTT
CASSSSFLTGGEKLFF
>-|many|TRBJ2-7|TRBV24-1
TGTGCCACCAGTGCCCCGGGAGCCGACTCCTACGAGCAGTACTTC
CATSAPGADSYEQYF
>-|many|TRBJ2-1|TRBV12-3/TRBV12-4
TGTGCCAGCAGTTCCTATAGCGGCCGACTCTACAATGAGCAGTTCTTC
CASSSYSGRLYNEQFF
>TRBD2|many|TRBJ2-7|TRBV10-2
TGCGCCAGCAGTGAGTTCAGGACTAGCGGGACCTACGAGCAGTACTTC
CASSEFRTSGTYEQYF
>-|many|TRBJ2-2|TRBV20-1
TGCAGTGCCACAAGGGGGTCCACCGGCGGGGAGCTGTTTTTT
CSATRGSTGGELFF
>-|many|TRBJ2-1|TRBV6-1
TGTGCCAGCAGTCCCTTAGGTGTATACAATGAGCAGTTCTTC
CASSPLGVYNEQFF
>-|many|TRBJ2-1|TRBV10-3
TGTGCCATCAGTGAGTGGGTAACCAGCTCCTACAATGAGCAGTTCTTC
CAISEWVTSSYNEQFF
>TRBD2|many|TRBJ2-7|TRBV20-1
TGCAGTGCTAGAGATCTAGCGGGAGCCTTGTACGAGCAGTACTTC
CSARDLAGALYEQYF